These 30 T cell receptor beta chains originate from one sample sequenced in a study of control samples from healthy donors and cancer patients. TCRdb keeps only in-frame clones here, not all; method: immunoSEQ multiplex PCR. In the table there are about 180,000 clones, about 92% of which are singletons. The sequenced sample was blood. These receptors originate from a man aged 25-45 years in good health.

This clone came up once. An end of the junction does not agree with germline; a read error may underlie this. The V gene is TRBV7-9, the J gene TRBJ2-1; 11 bases align to TRBD2. The CDR3 is 15 residues long. Germline values: CDR1 SEHNR, CDR2 FQNEAQ (reference sequence). CDR3 region: CASSVAGGLSNEQFF. In DNA form, the CDR3 reads TGTGCCAGCAGCGTAGCGGGGGGGCTTAGCAATGAGCAGTTCTTC. Combining the CDR3 with reference TRBV7-9 and TRBJ2-1 gives the whole variable domain DTGVSQNPRHKITKRGQNVTFRCDPISEHNRLYWYRQTLGQGPEFLTYFQNEAQLEKSRLLSDRFSAERPKGSFSTLEIQRTEQGDSAMYLCASSVAGGLSNEQFFGPGTRLTVL.

The genes are TRBV12-3 or TRBV12-4 and TRBJ2-3; no clear D. CDR3 size: 12 residues. V lost 5 bases to trimming and J lost 5 bases, with 8 bases between them. The CDR3 region has the DNA TGTGCCAGCAGTCCTACTCTAGATACGCAGTATTTT. Translating it yields CASSPTLDTQYF.

This sequence joins TRBV27 and TRBJ2-7; D may be TRBD1 or TRBD2 (5 bases each). Germline CDR1 reads MNHEY; CDR2 reads SMNVEV (reference sequence). Trimming took 2 bases from V and 0 from J, leaving 11 bases between them. The CDR3 has 15 residues. Here the CDR3 reads CASSLRDESSYEQYF. The CDR3, as DNA: TGTGCCAGCAGTTTACGGGACGAAAGCTCCTACGAGCAGTACTTC.

The J gene is TRBJ2-7, the V gene TRBV28; 8 bases map to TRBD2. Germline values: CDR1 MDHEN, CDR2 SYDVKM. The length of the CDR3 is 19 residues. The junction had 16 bases not matched to a gene; V was cut back by 2 bases and J by 1 base. CDR3 sequence reads: CASSLPKDGPGLGSYEQYF. For the CDR3, the DNA is TGTGCCAGCAGTTTACCCAAAGACGGACCGGGACTAGGGTCCTACGAGCAGTACTTC.

V gene TRBV5-4 combines with J gene TRBJ1-1; D ambiguous. V lost 0 bases, J lost 5 bases, and 8 bases lay in between. The CDR3 extends over 13 amino acids. The germline gives CDR1 SGHNT, CDR2 YYREEE (reference sequence). The CDR3 sequence: CASSLGSQTEAFF. In nucleotides, the CDR3 is TGTGCCAGCAGCTTGGGGAGCCAGACTGAAGCTTTCTTT.

This chain joins TRBV27 and TRBJ1-1; TRBD1 is a possible D gene (6 bases). Germline assignment: CDR1 MNHEY and CDR2 SMNVEV (reference sequence). Trimming removed 5 bases at V and 0 bases at J, with 16 bases between. The CDR3 length is 16 residues. The CDR3 region is CASSLGTPRVNTEAFF. The CDR3 DNA is TGTGCCAGCAGTCTAGGGACACCCCGAGTGAACACTGAAGCTTTCTTT.

J is TRBJ2-1 and V is TRBV5-4; 11 positions agree with TRBD2. CDR1 is SGHNT, CDR2 YYREEE, per germline (reference sequence). The CDR3 totals 16 residues. Trimming cost V 0 bases and J 7 bases; bases outside gene matches: 6. CDR3 in DNA: TGTGCCAGCAGCTTGGATAGTAGCGGGAGGGGGAATGAGCAGTTCTTC. This gives the protein CASSLDSSGRGNEQFF.

This clone was seen a handful of times. The chain couples TRBV29-1 to TRBJ2-1, with D maybe TRBD1 (6 bases). The CDR3 sequence is 13 residues long. In germline, CDR1 is SQVTM, CDR2 ANQGSEA. The V end was cut by 6 bases, the J end by 7 bases, with 16 bases between. CDR3 DNA sequence: TGCAGCGTCCTGACCGGGACAACTAATGAGCAGTTCTTC. Its translation: CSVLTGTTNEQFF.

The genes are TRBV30 and TRBJ1-5; 7 bases fit TRBD1. V lost 2 bases to trimming and J lost 1 base; unmatched junction nucleotides: 5. Germline CDR1 and CDR2: GTSNPN and SVGIG (reference sequence). The CDR3 is 15 amino acids. The CDR3 loop reads CAWSRDSGSNQPQHF. The CDR3 DNA reads as TGTGCCTGGAGTCGGGACAGTGGAAGCAATCAGCCCCAGCATTTT.

The chain has TRBV28 and TRBJ1-4, with 8 bases lining up with TRBD1. This CDR3 has 16 residues. The J segment lost 3 bases and the V segment lost 4 bases, leaving 7 bases of the junction unmatched. CDR1 MDHEN and CDR2 SYDVKM come from the germline V gene. CDR3 region: CASSWTGRTSNEKLFF. CDR3 nucleotide sequence: TGTGCCAGCAGTTGGACAGGGAGGACGTCTAATGAAAAACTGTTTTTT.

The gene calls are TRBV14 and TRBJ2-2, with 10 bases that match TRBD2. V dropped 2 bases and J dropped 6; count of bases not matched to a gene: 6. The CDR3 runs 16 residues. Germline V gene sequence: CDR1 SGHDN, CDR2 FVKESK. The CDR3 reads CASSQFGLAGAGELFF. The CDR3 DNA reads TGTGCCAGCAGCCAATTCGGTCTAGCGGGAGCCGGGGAGCTGTTTTTT.

This chain uses TRBV3-1 (or the pseudogene TRBV3-2) with TRBJ2-7, with TRBD1 as a possible D gene (6 bases). CDR1 is LGHDT, CDR2 YNNKEL, per germline (reference sequence). V dropped 4 bases and J dropped 3 bases, with 10 bases sitting between them. The CDR3 length is 13 residues. CDR3 nucleotide sequence: TGTGCCAGCAGCCCCAGGGGAATCTACGAGCAGTACTTC. This translates into CASSPRGIYEQYF.

In the case of this clone: Because it lacks the conserved phenylalanine or tryptophan at the end, this CDR3 is likely a read error. The DNA is left out, because the CDR3 cannot be placed on it with certainty; the CDR3 is given as TCRdb lists it. The rearrangement links TRBV5-6 to TRBJ1-6. Germline CDR1 reads SGHDT; CDR2 reads YYEEEE. The CDR3 totals 8 residues, both ends included. CDR3 amino acids: CASSFALP.

The chain couples TRBV30 to TRBJ2-7; D remains unclear. Trimming removed 6 bases from V and 2 bases from J, with 8 bases in between. The CDR3 length is 11 residues. Germline CDR1 is GTSNPN and CDR2 is SVGIG (reference sequence). Here the CDR3 DNA reads TGTGCCTGTCATAGAACCTACGAGCAGTACTTC. Translation gives CACHRTYEQYF.

This chain joins TRBV9 and TRBJ1-2; a weak D match, TRBD1 (6 bases). Germline assignment: CDR1 SGDLS and CDR2 YYNGEE. The CDR3 is 15 amino acids. V gave up 0 bases and J gave up 4 bases, with 13 bases separating them. The CDR3 sequence is CASSVAPAGAYGYTF. The CDR3 DNA follows: TGTGCCAGCAGCGTAGCTCCGGCAGGGGCCTATGGCTACACCTTC.

The gene calls are TRBV18 and TRBJ1-4; no reliable D call. The germline V gene encodes CDR1 KGHSH and CDR2 LQKENI. This CDR3 has 13 amino acids. The V and J ends lost 4 bases and 7 bases respectively, with 10 bases between them. The CDR3 is CASSRSVGEKLFF. In DNA, the CDR3 is TGTGCCAGCTCACGGAGCGTCGGTGAAAAACTGTTTTTT.

This clone was detected only a few times. This sequence joins TRBV2 and TRBJ2-4; D gene unclear. The CDR3 runs to 16 residues. Germline CDR1 reads SNHLY; CDR2 reads FYNNEI. Trimming pared 3 bases from V and 0 bases from J, leaving 12 bases between. The CDR3 region has the DNA TGTGCCAGCAGTGAGTTGGGATCATTAGCCAAAAACATTCAGTACTTC. As protein: CASSELGSLAKNIQYF.

The chain couples TRBV5-1 to TRBJ2-5; weak D call: TRBD2 (6 bases). V gave up 3 bases and J gave up 5 bases, with 11 bases separating them. There are 13 residues in the CDR3. From germline, CDR1 is SGHRS and CDR2 YFSETQ. The CDR3 DNA follows: TGCGCCAGCAGCTGGGGGACTGGCGAGACCCAGTACTTC. It translates to CASSWGTGETQYF.

This rearrangement joins TRBV2 to TRBJ2-1; D is perhaps TRBD2 (7 bases). The length of the CDR3 is 17 residues. CDR1 is SNHLY, CDR2 FYNNEI, per germline. V was pared by 6 bases and J by 8 bases, with 26 bases between. DNA of the CDR3: TGTGCCAGCAGCGTCTACAGAGGGGGGGCCGAATCCGATGAGCAGTTCTTC. This gives the protein CASSVYRGGAESDEQFF.

CDR3 region: CASSPGWGASYEQYF. As DNA, the CDR3 is TGTGCCAGCAGCCCAGGATGGGGGGCTTCCTACGAGCAGTACTTC. The chain employs TRBV3-1 (or the pseudogene TRBV3-2) and TRBJ2-7; the D call may be TRBD1 or TRBD2 (6 bases each). The germline V and J ends were trimmed by 4 bases and 1 base, with 14 bases remaining between them. The CDR3 runs to 15 residues. Germline V gives CDR1 LGHDT, CDR2 YNNKEL (reference sequence).

The CDR3 DNA is TGTGCCAGTAGTATGACAGGGTTTGGGGCAACTAATGAAAAACTGTTTTTT. Its protein is CASSMTGFGATNEKLFF. This chain links TRBV19 with TRBJ1-4; 7 nucleotides match TRBD1. Germline values: CDR1 LNHDA, CDR2 SQIVND (reference sequence). The CDR3 sequence is 17 residues long. After removal of 3 bases from V and 0 bases from J, the junction contained 7 bases not matched to a gene.

V and J are TRBV10-1 and TRBJ2-7; D is undetermined. V was shortened by 0 bases and J by 1 base, with 13 bases between the two germline ends. Germline V gives CDR1 WNHNN, CDR2 SYGVQD (reference sequence). This CDR3 region has 16 residues. The chain's CDR3 is CASSESKLLKSYEQYF. The CDR3 region has the DNA TGCGCCAGCAGTGAGTCGAAACTACTTAAGTCCTACGAGCAGTACTTC.

The genes are TRBV11-2 and TRBJ1-2; 9 bases match TRBD1. Germline V lookup: CDR1 SGHAT, CDR2 FQNNGV. V was pared by 4 bases and J by 7 bases, with 7 bases of the junction left unmatched. The CDR3 consists of 14 residues. CDR3 amino acids: CASSSSDRGGGYTF. CDR3 in DNA: TGTGCCAGCAGCTCCTCCGACAGGGGGGGTGGCTACACCTTC.

CDR3 sequence: CAISEEREKEYF. The CDR3 DNA is TGTGCCATCAGTGAGGAGCGGGAGAAGGAGTACTTC. The J gene is TRBJ2-5, the V gene TRBV10-3; 8 bases match TRBD2. J was trimmed by 12 bases and V by 2 bases; bases with no gene match: 5. CDR3 length: 12 amino acids. Germline V gives CDR1 ENHRY, CDR2 SYGVKD.

V is TRBV28 and J is TRBJ2-1, with 7 bases matching TRBD1. The CDR3 contains 15 residues. Germline CDR1 and CDR2: MDHEN and SYDVKM. V gave up 6 bases and J gave up 4 bases; unmatched junction bases: 9. CDR3 bases: TGTGCCAGCAGGGCCGGGACAGACTCTTACAATGAGCAGTTCTTC. As protein: CASRAGTDSYNEQFF.

On this clone: One junction end does not reproduce the germline sequence, and a read error may be involved. The chain carries TRBV5-1 and TRBJ2-1; 14 nucleotides agree with TRBD2. The CDR3 sequence is 16 residues long. The germline V gene encodes CDR1 SGHRS and CDR2 YFSETQ. CDR3 nucleotide sequence: TGCGCCAGCAGCTTGTGGACTAGCGGGAGGATGGATGAGCAGCTCTTC. Its protein product is CASSLWTSGRMDEQLF.

The V gene is TRBV7-2, the J gene TRBJ1-1; D remains unclear. Germline V gene data show CDR1 as SGHTA and CDR2 as FQGNSA. This CDR3 has 15 amino acids. V dropped 7 bases and J dropped 1 base, with 16 bases sitting between them. This chain's CDR3 is CASTPWAAGNTEAFF. In nucleotides, the CDR3 is TGTGCCAGCACCCCCTGGGCTGCAGGGAACACTGAAGCTTTCTTT.

This chain uses TRBV7-9 with TRBJ2-1, with D hard to call. Germline CDR1 is SEHNR and CDR2 is FQNEAQ (reference sequence). Trimming cost V 5 bases and J 6 bases, with 8 bases left between them. The CDR3 is made up of 12 amino acids. CDR3 protein: CASSPDPNEQFF. The CDR3 nucleotides read TGTGCCAGCAGCCCCGACCCCAATGAGCAGTTCTTC.

The CDR3 DNA sequence: TGCGCCAGCAGCTATCAAACAGGGAACACTGAAGCTTTCTTT. Its translation: CASSYQTGNTEAFF. The rearrangement joins TRBV4-3 to TRBJ1-1, with D possibly being TRBD1 (5 bases). The germline V gene encodes CDR1 LGHNA and CDR2 YSLEER. V dropped 5 bases and J dropped 1 base, with 11 bases sitting between them. CDR3 length equals 14 residues.

The chain recombines TRBV5-4 with TRBJ2-7; D may be TRBD2 (5 bases). This CDR3 region has 16 residues. V gave up 3 bases and J gave up 2 bases, with 18 bases separating them. Germline CDR1 SGHNT, CDR2 YYREEE (reference sequence). The chain's CDR3 is CASSWRGSGEPYEQYF. CDR3 DNA: TGTGCCAGCAGCTGGCGTGGCAGCGGAGAACCCTACGAGCAGTACTTC. Together with reference TRBV5-4 and TRBJ2-7, the CDR3 gives the full variable domain: ETGVTQSPTHLIKTRGQQVTLRCSSQSGHNTVSWYQQALGQGPQFIFQYYREEENGRGNFPPRFSGLQFPNYSSELNVNALELDDSALYLCASSWRGSGEPYEQYFGPGTRLTVT.